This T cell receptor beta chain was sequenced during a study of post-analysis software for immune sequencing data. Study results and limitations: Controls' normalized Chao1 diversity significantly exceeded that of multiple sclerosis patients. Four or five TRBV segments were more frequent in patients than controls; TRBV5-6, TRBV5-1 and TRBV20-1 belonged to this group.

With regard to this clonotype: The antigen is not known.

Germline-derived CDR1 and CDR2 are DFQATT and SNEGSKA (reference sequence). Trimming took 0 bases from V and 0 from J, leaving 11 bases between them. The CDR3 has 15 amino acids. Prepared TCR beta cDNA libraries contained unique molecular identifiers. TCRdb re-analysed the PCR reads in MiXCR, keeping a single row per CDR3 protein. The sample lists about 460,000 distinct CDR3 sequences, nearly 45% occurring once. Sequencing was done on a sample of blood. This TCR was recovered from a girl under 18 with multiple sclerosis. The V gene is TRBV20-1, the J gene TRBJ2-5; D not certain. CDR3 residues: CSARDRLGYQETQYF. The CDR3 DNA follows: TGCAGTGCTAGAGATAGGCTTGGGTACCAAGAGACCCAGTACTTC.